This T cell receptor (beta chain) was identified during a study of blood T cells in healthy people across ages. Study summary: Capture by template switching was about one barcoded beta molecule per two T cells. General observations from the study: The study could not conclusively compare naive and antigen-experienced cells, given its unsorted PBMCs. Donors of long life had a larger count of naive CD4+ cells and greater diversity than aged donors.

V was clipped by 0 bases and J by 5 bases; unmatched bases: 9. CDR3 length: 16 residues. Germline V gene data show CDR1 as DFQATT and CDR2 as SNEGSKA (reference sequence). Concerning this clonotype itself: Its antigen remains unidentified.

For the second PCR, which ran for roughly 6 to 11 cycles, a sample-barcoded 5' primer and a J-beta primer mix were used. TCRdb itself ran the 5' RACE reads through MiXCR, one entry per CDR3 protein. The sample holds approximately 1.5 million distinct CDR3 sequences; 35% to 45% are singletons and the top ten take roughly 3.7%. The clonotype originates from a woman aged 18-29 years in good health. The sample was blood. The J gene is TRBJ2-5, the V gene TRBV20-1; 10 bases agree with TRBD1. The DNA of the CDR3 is TGCAGTGCTAGAGATCTGGGACAGGGGCTCGACGAGACCCAGTACTTC. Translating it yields CSARDLGQGLDETQYF.